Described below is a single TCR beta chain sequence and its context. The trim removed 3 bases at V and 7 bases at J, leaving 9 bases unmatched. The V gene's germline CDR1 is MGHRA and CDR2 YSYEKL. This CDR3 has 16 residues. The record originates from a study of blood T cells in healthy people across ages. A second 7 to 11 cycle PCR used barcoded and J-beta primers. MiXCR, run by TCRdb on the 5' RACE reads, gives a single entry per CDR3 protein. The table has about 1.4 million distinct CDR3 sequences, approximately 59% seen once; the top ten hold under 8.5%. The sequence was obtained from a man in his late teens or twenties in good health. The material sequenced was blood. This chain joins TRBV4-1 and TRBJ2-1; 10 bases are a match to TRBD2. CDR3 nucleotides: TGCGCCAGCAGCCACCGGACTAGCGGAGCCCCTAATGAGCAGTTCTTC. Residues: CASSHRTSGAPNEQFF.